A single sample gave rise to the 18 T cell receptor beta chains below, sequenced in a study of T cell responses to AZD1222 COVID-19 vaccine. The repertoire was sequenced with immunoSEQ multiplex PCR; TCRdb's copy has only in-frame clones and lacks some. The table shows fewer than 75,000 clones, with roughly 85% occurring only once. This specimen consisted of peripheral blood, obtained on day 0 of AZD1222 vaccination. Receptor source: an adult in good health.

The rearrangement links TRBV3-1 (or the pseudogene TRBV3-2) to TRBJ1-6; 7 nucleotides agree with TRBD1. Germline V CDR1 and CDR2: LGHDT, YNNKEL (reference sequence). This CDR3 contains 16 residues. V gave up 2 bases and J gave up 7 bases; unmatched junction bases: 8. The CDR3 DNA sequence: TGTGCCAGCAGCCAAAGCTCGGGACAGCTGAATTCACCCCTCCACTTT. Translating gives CASSQSSGQLNSPLHF.

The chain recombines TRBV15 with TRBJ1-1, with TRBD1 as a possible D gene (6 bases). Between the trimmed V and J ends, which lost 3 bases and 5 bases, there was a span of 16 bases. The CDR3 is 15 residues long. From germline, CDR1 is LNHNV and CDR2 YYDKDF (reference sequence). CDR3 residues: CATSRPERGRTEAFF. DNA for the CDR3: TGTGCCACCAGCAGGCCCGAGCGGGGGCGGACTGAAGCTTTCTTT.

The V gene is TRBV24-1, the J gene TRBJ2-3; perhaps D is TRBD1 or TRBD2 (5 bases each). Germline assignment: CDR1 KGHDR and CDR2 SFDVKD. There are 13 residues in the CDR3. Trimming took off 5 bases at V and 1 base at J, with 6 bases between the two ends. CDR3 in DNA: TGTGCCACCAGTGTGGGGGGCACAGATACGCAGTATTTT. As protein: CATSVGGTDTQYF.

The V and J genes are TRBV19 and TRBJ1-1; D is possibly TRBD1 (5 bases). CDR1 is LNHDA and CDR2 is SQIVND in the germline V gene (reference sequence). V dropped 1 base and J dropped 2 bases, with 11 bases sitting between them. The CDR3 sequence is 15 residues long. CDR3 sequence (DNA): TGTGCCAGTAGTATAGGGGGCACAGCTAACACTGAAGCTTTCTTT. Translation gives CASSIGGTANTEAFF.

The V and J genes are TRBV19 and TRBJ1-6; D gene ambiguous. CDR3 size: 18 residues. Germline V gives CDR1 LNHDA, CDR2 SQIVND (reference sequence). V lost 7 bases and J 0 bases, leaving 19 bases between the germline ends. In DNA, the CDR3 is TGTGCCAGTACCGTCGGCAGCGGTAATGGCTCCTATAATTCACCCCTCCACTTT. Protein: CASTVGSGNGSYNSPLHF.

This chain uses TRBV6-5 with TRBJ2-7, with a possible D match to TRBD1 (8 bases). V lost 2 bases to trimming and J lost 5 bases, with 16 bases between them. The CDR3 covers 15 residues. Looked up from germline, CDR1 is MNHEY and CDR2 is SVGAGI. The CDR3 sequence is CASSYTWTGRDEQYF. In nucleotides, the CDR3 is TGTGCCAGCAGTTACACCTGGACAGGGAGGGACGAGCAGTACTTC.

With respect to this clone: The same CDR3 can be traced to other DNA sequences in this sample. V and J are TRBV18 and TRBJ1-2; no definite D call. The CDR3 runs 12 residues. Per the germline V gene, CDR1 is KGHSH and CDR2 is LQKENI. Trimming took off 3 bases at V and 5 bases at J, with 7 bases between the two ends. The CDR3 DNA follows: TGTGCCAGCTCACCGCGTGATTATGGCTACACCTTC. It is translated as CASSPRDYGYTF.

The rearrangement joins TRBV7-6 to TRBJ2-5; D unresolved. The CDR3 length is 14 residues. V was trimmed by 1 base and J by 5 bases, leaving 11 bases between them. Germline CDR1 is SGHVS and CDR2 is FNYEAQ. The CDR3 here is CASSLGPGRETQYF. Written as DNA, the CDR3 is TGTGCCAGCAGCTTAGGTCCGGGTCGGGAGACCCAGTACTTC.

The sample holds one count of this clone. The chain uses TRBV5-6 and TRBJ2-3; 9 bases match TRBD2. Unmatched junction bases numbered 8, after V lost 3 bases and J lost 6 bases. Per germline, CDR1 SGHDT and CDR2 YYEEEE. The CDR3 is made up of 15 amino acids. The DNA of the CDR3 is TGTGCCAGCAGCTGGCAGCGGGGGGCAGCGGATACGCAGTATTTT. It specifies CASSWQRGAADTQYF.

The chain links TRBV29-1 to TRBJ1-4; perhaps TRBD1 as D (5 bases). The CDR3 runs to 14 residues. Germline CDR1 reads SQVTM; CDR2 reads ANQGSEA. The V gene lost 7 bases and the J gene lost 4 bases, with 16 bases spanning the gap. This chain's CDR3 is CSGCQGSGNEKLFF. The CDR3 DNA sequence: TGCAGCGGTTGTCAGGGTTCTGGTAATGAAAAACTGTTTTTT.

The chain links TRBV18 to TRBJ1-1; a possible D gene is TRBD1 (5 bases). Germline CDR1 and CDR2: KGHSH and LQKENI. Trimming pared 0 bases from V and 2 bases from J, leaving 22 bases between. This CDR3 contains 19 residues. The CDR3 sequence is CASSPPDRSGARRNTEAFF. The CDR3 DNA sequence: TGTGCCAGCTCACCACCGGATAGGAGCGGGGCCCGTAGAAACACTGAAGCTTTCTTT.

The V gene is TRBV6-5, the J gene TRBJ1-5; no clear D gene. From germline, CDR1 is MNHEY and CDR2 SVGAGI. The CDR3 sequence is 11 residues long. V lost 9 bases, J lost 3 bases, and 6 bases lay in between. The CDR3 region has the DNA TGTGCCAGTGGGTACAATCAGCCCCAGCATTTT. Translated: CASGYNQPQHF.

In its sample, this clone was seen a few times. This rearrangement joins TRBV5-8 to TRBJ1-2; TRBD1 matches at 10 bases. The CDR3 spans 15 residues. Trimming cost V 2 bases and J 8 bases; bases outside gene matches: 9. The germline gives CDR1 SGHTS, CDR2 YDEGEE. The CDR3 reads CASSLVDRGPGGYTF. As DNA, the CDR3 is TGTGCCAGCAGCTTAGTTGACAGGGGGCCAGGAGGCTACACCTTC. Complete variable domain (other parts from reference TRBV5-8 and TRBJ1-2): EAGVTQSPTHLIKTRGQQATLRCSPISGHTSVYWYQQALGLGLQFLLWYDEGEERNRGNFPPRFSGRQFPNYSSELNVNALELEDSALYLCASSLVDRGPGGYTFGSGTRLTVV.

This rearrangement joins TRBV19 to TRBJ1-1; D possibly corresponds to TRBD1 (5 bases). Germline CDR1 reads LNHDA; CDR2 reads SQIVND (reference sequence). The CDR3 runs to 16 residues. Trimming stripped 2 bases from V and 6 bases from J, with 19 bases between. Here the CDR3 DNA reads TGTGCCAGTAGTATATCGGGGGGGTCGGGATCGGCTGAAGCTTTCTTT. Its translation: CASSISGGSGSAEAFF.

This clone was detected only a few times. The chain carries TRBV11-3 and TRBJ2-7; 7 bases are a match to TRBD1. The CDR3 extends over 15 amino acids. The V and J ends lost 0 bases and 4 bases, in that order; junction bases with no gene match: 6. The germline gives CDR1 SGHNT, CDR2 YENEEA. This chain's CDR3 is CASSLDTGADYEQYF. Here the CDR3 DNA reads TGTGCCAGCAGCTTAGATACAGGGGCTGATTACGAGCAGTACTTC.

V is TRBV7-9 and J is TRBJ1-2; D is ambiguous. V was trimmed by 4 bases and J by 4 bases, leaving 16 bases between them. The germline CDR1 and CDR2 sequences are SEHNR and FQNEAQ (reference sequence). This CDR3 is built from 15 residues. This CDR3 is CASSSDPAPGYGYTF. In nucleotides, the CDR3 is TGTGCCAGCAGCTCGGACCCCGCCCCAGGCTATGGCTACACCTTC.

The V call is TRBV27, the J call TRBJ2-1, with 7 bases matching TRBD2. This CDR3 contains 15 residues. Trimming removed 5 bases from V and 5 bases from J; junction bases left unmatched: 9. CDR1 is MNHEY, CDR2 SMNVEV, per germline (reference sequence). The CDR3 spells CASSPGEGRNNEQFF. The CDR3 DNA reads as TGTGCCAGCAGTCCCGGGGAGGGGCGGAACAATGAGCAGTTCTTC.

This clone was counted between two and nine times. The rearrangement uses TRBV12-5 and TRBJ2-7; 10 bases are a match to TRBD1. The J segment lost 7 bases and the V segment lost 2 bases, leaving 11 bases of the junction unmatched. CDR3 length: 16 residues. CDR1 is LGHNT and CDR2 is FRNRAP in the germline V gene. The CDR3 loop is CASGLSGTGERGEQYF. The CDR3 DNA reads TGTGCTAGTGGTTTGTCCGGGACAGGGGAGCGGGGGGAGCAGTACTTC.